The clone carrying this TCR beta chain appeared many times. Antigen unknown. Under the authors' procedure: Between-group CDR3 differences, defined by clinicopathological status, yielded a distant-metastasis classifier for papillary thyroid cancer. TCRdb re-called the PCR reads with MiXCR. TCRdb assigned the V and J calls; the authors' analysis was not used. The data hold some 23,000 clones, with roughly 22% observed a single time. The data stem from a study of metastatic and nonmetastatic thyroid tumors. Whole-study context: Malignant and benign thyroid patients had repertoires compared in peripheral blood and tumor or nodule tissue.

Each patient came to thyroid surgery without any prior treatment (of any kind). The CDR3 runs 15 residues. Trimming pared 1 base from V and 7 bases from J, leaving 16 bases between. The germline V gene has CDR1 KGHSH and CDR2 LQKENI. Findings and limits, study-wide: It was reportedly found that TCR beta diversity was significantly higher in malignant thyroid tumors than in benign nodules, a difference seen in both blood and tumor samples.

The clonotype was recovered from a female donor with papillary thyroid cancer or a benign thyroid nodule (not recorded which). Some clones in this sample may be carry-over from other donors' samples. The sequenced material came from blood. This chain connects TRBV18 to TRBJ1-2; D unclear. CDR3 region: CASSPQGHPLGGYTF. DNA of the CDR3: TGTGCCAGCTCACCACAGGGCCACCCACTCGGTGGCTACACCTTC.